These 25 T cell receptor beta chains were all obtained from the same sample, sequenced in a study of tumor-infiltrating lymphocytes in primary liver carcinoma. Blood RNA came from unsorted whole blood; germline DNA was also extracted. The authors made TCR beta cDNA from around 500 ng total RNA with a constant-region primer. Libraries for TCR beta were built through three nested multiplex PCR rounds, which together made up a slightly modified ARM-PCR procedure. The first two PCR rounds, roughly 11 cycles each, used TRBV1-TRBV30 forward primers and a C-beta reverse primer. TCRdb redid the calling of the multiplex PCR reads with MiXCR, one entry per CDR3 protein. Of fewer than 400,000 distinct CDR3 sequences in the sample, 50% to 70% were seen once. What was sequenced was peripheral blood. All receptors come from a man aged 35-49 years with primary liver carcinoma and hepatitis B virus infection.

In regard to this clonotype: Given the absence of the conserved phenylalanine or tryptophan at the CDR3 end, a read error is likely. V usage is TRBV7-8 and J usage is TRBJ2-1; the match to TRBD2 covers 9 bases. V was pared by 5 bases and J by 5 bases, with 7 bases of the junction left unmatched. The length of the CDR3 is 15 residues. Germline V gene sequence: CDR1 SGHVS, CDR2 FQNEAQ. CDR3 sequence (DNA): TGTGCCAGCAGCCCTAGACTAGCGGAACACAATGAGCAGTTCCTC. This gives the protein CASSPRLAEHNEQFL.

The chain recombines TRBV12-3 or TRBV12-4 with TRBJ1-1, with 8 nucleotides matching TRBD1. After removal of 5 bases from V and 4 bases from J, the junction contained 3 bases not matched to a gene. The CDR3 sequence is 13 residues long. CDR3 region: CASSTGGATEAFF. The CDR3, as DNA: TGTGCCAGCAGTACAGGGGGTGCCACTGAAGCTTTCTTT.

With regard to this clonotype: At one end the junction does not follow the germline gene, possibly because of a read error. V and J are TRBV7-2 and TRBJ2-7; D not resolved. The CDR3 length is 14 residues. Germline V gene lookup returns CDR1 SGHTA and CDR2 FQGNSA. The CDR3 region is CVSRPKVTAYEQYF. DNA of the CDR3: TGTGTCAGCAGACCGAAGGTTACAGCCTACGAGCAGTACTTC.

About this clonotype: Being one base from a much bigger clone, this may be a read error. This rearrangement joins TRBV6-2 or TRBV6-3 to TRBJ2-1; TRBD2 aligns across 10 bases. Germline V CDR1 and CDR2: MNHEY, SVGEGT. V gave up 2 bases and J gave up 13 bases; unmatched junction bases: 5. This CDR3 contains 13 residues. The CDR3 DNA sequence: TGTGCCAGCAGTTACGGACTAGCGGCTGATCAGTTCTTC. Its protein product is CASSYGLAADQFF.

This clonotype was counted once. A single base separates this from a much larger clone, so it may be a read error. The V and J genes are TRBV12-3 or TRBV12-4 and TRBJ2-1; 10 bases are shared with TRBD2. This CDR3 contains 15 residues. CDR3 residues: CASRSGAGGGNEQSF. CDR3 bases: TGTGCCAGCAGATCGGGAGCGGGAGGGGGCAATGAGCAGTCCTTC.

The chain employs TRBV28 and TRBJ2-3; D tentatively reads TRBD1 or TRBD2 (7 bases each). This CDR3 contains 18 residues. Trimming removed 5 bases at V and 3 bases at J, with 24 bases between. Germline CDR1 MDHEN, CDR2 SYDVKM. The CDR3 reads CASSKRQGAGVGTDTQYF. The CDR3 DNA is TGTGCCAGCAGTAAAAGACAGGGTGCGGGAGTGGGTACAGATACGCAGTATTTT.

This clonotype was picked up one time. Being one base from a much bigger clone, this may be a read error. This chain uses TRBV4-2 with TRBJ2-3; D ambiguous. Germline V gene lookup returns CDR1 LGHNA and CDR2 YNFKEQ. The CDR3 extends over 15 amino acids. CDR3 in DNA: TGCGCCAGCAGCCAAGATCGGACGTCTTGGAATACGGAGTATTTT. Amino acid sequence: CASSQDRTSWNTEYF.

Points on this clonotype: A read error is possible here, since a much larger clone lies one base away. This rearrangement joins TRBV6-1 to TRBJ2-3; 9 bases fit TRBD2. Germline V gene lookup returns CDR1 MNHNS and CDR2 SASEGT. The CDR3 is 16 residues long. Here the CDR3 reads CASSEIGTSLTDTQFF. The CDR3 DNA reads as TGTGCCAGCAGTGAGATCGGGACTAGCCTCACAGATACGCAGTTTTTT.

Note on this clonotype: A much larger clone lies one base from this, so it may be a read error. V usage is TRBV12-3 or TRBV12-4 and J usage is TRBJ1-5; 7 bases are a match to TRBD1. CDR3 length equals 14 residues. The DNA of the CDR3 is TGTGCCAGCAGTCCTCCAGGGGGAGGCCAGCACCAGCATTTT. This translates into CASSPPGGGQHQHF.

With respect to this clonotype: The junction and the germline gene differ at one end; a read error may be behind it. This chain links TRBV6-1 with TRBJ2-1, with 9 bases aligning to TRBD2. The CDR3 covers 15 residues. Germline assignment: CDR1 MNHNS and CDR2 SASEGT. For the CDR3, the DNA is TGTGCCAGCACATTAGCGGGAGTCTCCTACGATGAGCAGTTCTTC. Encoded protein: CASTLAGVSYDEQFF.

The V call is TRBV5-1, the J call TRBJ1-2, with 7 nucleotides matching TRBD1. Germline CDR1 is SGHRS and CDR2 is YFSETQ. V trimming: 2 bases; J trimming: 4 bases; junction bases outside the gene matches: 5. The length of the CDR3 is 14 residues. CDR3 coding DNA: TGCGCCAGCAGCTTCAGGGACAGTGTCTATGGCTACACCTTC. Residues: CASSFRDSVYGYTF.

This clonotype showed up many times. The chain carries TRBV6-6 and TRBJ2-6; D unclear. This CDR3 is built from 16 residues. Germline V gives CDR1 MNHNY, CDR2 SVGAGI (reference sequence). Trimming took 6 bases from V and 0 from J, leaving 12 bases between them. The CDR3 DNA follows: TGTGCCAGCAGCGCGCACCACAGCTCTGGGGCCAACGTCCTGACTTTC. It specifies CASSAHHSSGANVLTF.

Concerning this clonotype itself: Being one base from a much bigger clone, this may be a read error. This rearrangement joins TRBV29-1 to TRBJ2-2; D is perhaps TRBD1 (6 bases). From germline, CDR1 is SQVTM and CDR2 ANQGSEA. This CDR3 spans 14 amino acids. CDR3 sequence (DNA): TGCAGCGGGATGGCCACCAGGGGCACCGGGGAGCTGCTTTTT. It encodes CSGMATRGTGELLF.

As concerns this clonotype: One end of the junction varies from germline; a read error may be responsible. V usage is TRBV5-6 and J usage is TRBJ1-1, with D tentatively TRBD1 (5 bases). CDR3 length: 14 amino acids. Germline V lookup: CDR1 SGHDT, CDR2 YYEEEE. DNA for the CDR3: TGTGCCGGCAGCTTCGGGACCTACGAGACTGGAGCTTTCTTT. It translates to CAGSFGTYETGAFF.

The chain carries TRBV11-2 and TRBJ2-2; 7 nucleotides align to TRBD2. V lost 4 bases, J lost 3 bases, and 5 bases stayed unmatched. The CDR3 spans 15 residues. The V gene's germline CDR1 is SGHAT and CDR2 FQNNGV. The CDR3 nucleotides are TGTGCCAGCAGCTCCGTGCTAGCGGACACCGGGGAGCTGTTTTTT. It yields the protein CASSSVLADTGELFF.

V is TRBV6-2 or TRBV6-3 and J is TRBJ2-5, with a weak D call TRBD1 (6 bases). Germline CDR1 and CDR2: MNHEY and SVGEGT. V was pared by 6 bases and J by 7 bases, with 15 bases between. The CDR3 contains 13 residues. CDR3 nucleotide sequence: TGTGCCAGCAGCTACAGGGCTGGGGTGACCCAGTACTTC. This translates into CASSYRAGVTQYF.

V usage is TRBV4-1 and J usage is TRBJ2-3; possibly TRBD2 for D (6 bases). This CDR3 comprises 17 residues. Germline V lookup: CDR1 MGHRA, CDR2 YSYEKL. The V end lost 4 bases, the J end lost 5 bases, and 22 bases lay between the germline ends. CDR3 loop: CASSPLLIRRAEDTQYF. The CDR3 DNA follows: TGCGCCAGCAGCCCCCTGCTCATTCGGAGGGCGGAAGATACGCAGTATTTT.

This clonotype was recorded at least ten times. This rearrangement joins TRBV12-3 or TRBV12-4 to TRBJ2-1; D might be TRBD2 (6 bases). There are 19 residues in the CDR3. V lost 7 bases, J lost 0 bases, and 25 bases lay in between. The CDR3 protein is CASTLSRGGPSSSYNEQFF. In DNA form, the CDR3 reads TGTGCCAGCACCTTAAGTAGGGGAGGACCCTCCAGCTCCTACAATGAGCAGTTCTTC.

As concerns this clonotype: Since no conserved phenylalanine or tryptophan closes the CDR3, a read error is the likely cause. V is TRBV11-2 and J is TRBJ1-1; no clear D. Trimming pared 0 bases from V and 0 bases from J, leaving 8 bases between. Germline V gene data show CDR1 as SGHAT and CDR2 as FQNNGV. This CDR3 is built from 15 residues. The CDR3 sequence is CASSLERTVNTEAFL. The CDR3 nucleotides are TGTGCCAGCAGCTTAGAAAGGACGGTGAACACTGAAGCTTTCCTT.

In regard to this clonotype: No conserved phenylalanine or tryptophan ends this CDR3, so it is likely a read error. The genes are TRBV6-6 and TRBJ2-5, with D perhaps TRBD2 (6 bases). The CDR3 is made up of 15 amino acids. Germline assignment: CDR1 MNHNY and CDR2 SVGAGI (reference sequence). The CDR3 loop is CASNYGGRGQETQYL. The CDR3 DNA sequence: TGTGCCAGCAATTACGGAGGGAGAGGGCAAGAGACCCAGTACCTC.

This sequence joins TRBV12-3 or TRBV12-4 and TRBJ2-7, with a tentative D call TRBD1 (5 bases). The CDR3 sequence is 12 residues long. Deletions cut 9 bases from V and 4 bases from J, with 13 bases between. The CDR3: CASGKGVYEQYF. The CDR3 DNA follows: TGTGCCAGTGGGAAAGGGGTGTACGAGCAGTACTTC.

With regard to this clonotype: A much bigger clone sits one base away, suggesting this may be a read error. The chain couples TRBV6-2 or TRBV6-3 to TRBJ2-1; a weak D match, TRBD2 (5 bases). This CDR3 has 17 residues. In germline, CDR1 is MNHEY, CDR2 SVGEGT. The CDR3 sequence: CASSYLPGDYLGDEHFF. In nucleotides, the CDR3 is TGTGCCAGCAGTTACCTCCCAGGAGACTACCTAGGCGATGAGCACTTCTTC.

Of note for this clonotype: One base away lies a much larger clone, so this may be a sequencing read error. The J gene is TRBJ2-5, the V gene TRBV6-2 or TRBV6-3; 8 bases are a match to TRBD2. Germline V gene lookup returns CDR1 MNHEY and CDR2 SVGEGT. Losses at the gene ends were 7 bases for V and 1 base for J; bases not matched to a gene: 8. The CDR3 length is 15 residues. CDR3 DNA sequence: TGTGCCAGCACTGGGTTGACTAGCGTCCAAGAGACCCAGTACTTC. It is translated as CASTGLTSVQETQYF.

As to this clonotype: This sequence may be a read error, since a much larger clone differs from it by one base. This chain joins TRBV29-1 and TRBJ2-7; D uncertain. The CDR3 is 13 residues long. Germline CDR1 and CDR2: SQVTM and ANQGSEA. CDR3 residues: CSLESQASDEQYF. CDR3 in DNA: TGCAGCCTTGAAAGTCAGGCAAGCGACGAGCAGTACTTC.

For this clonotype: A much larger clone is a single base away; this may be a read error. This chain joins TRBV6-2 or TRBV6-3 and TRBJ2-1; no clear D. Trimming left V 6 bases short and J 8 bases short, with 20 bases between. CDR3 length: 15 amino acids. Germline V CDR1 and CDR2: MNHEY, SVGEGT. CDR3 amino acids: CASSSGYLSGDEQFF. CDR3 DNA: TGTGCCAGCAGCTCCGGGTACCTCAGTGGCGATGAGCAGTTCTTC.